Listed here are 18 T cell receptor beta chains from one sample, sequenced in a study of T cell responses to AZD1222 COVID-19 vaccine (dated by TCRdb to the early 2020s). The time point label corresponds to: about 28 days (+/-7) after the second vaccine dose. The library relied on the immunoSEQ multiplex PCR assay. TCRdb retrieved this table from immuneACCESS and kept in-frame rearrangements only. Not all clones are present; in checked studies, unresolved V genes account for under half, and no reason is known for the remainder. Here the sample has some 130,000 clones; 92% occur a single time. Clones ranked in the top ten supply roughly 3.4% of the sample. Sample: peripheral blood, taken 28 days after the second AZD1222 dose. The receptor source for this set is an adult who received the AZD1222 COVID-19 vaccine.

The chain links TRBV5-1 to TRBJ2-7, with D possibly being TRBD1 or TRBD2 (6 bases each). Germline assignment: CDR1 SGHRS and CDR2 YFSETQ. V was clipped by 2 bases and J by 2 bases, with 20 bases between them. The CDR3 sequence is 17 residues long. In DNA, the CDR3 is TGCGCCAGCAGCTTAGGCCCCCCACAGGGAGGCGCCTACGAGCAGTACTTC. This gives the protein CASSLGPPQGGAYEQYF.

In this sample, this clone turned up once. The chain employs TRBV30 and TRBJ2-7; 11 nucleotides line up with TRBD1. The germline V gene encodes CDR1 GTSNPN and CDR2 SVGIG (reference sequence). CDR3 length equals 13 residues. Trimming removed 3 bases from V and 3 bases from J; junction bases left unmatched: 1. CDR3 sequence reads: CAWSGTGGYEQYF. The CDR3 nucleotides read TGTGCCTGGAGCGGGACAGGGGGCTACGAGCAGTACTTC.

This clone was found a few times. The chain recombines TRBV28 with TRBJ2-7, with D perhaps TRBD1 (6 bases). The CDR3 loop spans 15 amino acids. Deletions cut 5 bases from V and 7 bases from J, with 21 bases between. Germline CDR1 reads MDHEN; CDR2 reads SYDVKM. The CDR3 is CASSPFGTRVNEQYF. CDR3 sequence (DNA): TGTGCCAGCAGTCCGTTCGGGACACGTGTTAATGAGCAGTACTTC.

The chain couples TRBV19 to TRBJ2-2; D ambiguous. Germline V lookup: CDR1 LNHDA, CDR2 SQIVND (reference sequence). This CDR3 region has 14 residues. Trimming stripped 1 base from V and 7 bases from J, with 10 bases between. As DNA, the CDR3 is TGTGCCAGTAGTATAGGGTGGCAAGACGGGGAGCTGTTTTTT. Translation: CASSIGWQDGELFF.

This clone was observed a handful of times. The CDR3 loop reads CASSFVGNSNQPQHF. The CDR3 region has the DNA TGTGCCAGCAGTTTTGTAGGGAATAGCAATCAGCCCCAGCATTTT. The chain has TRBV28 and TRBJ1-5; no firm D call. V was clipped by 3 bases and J by 0 bases, with 9 bases between them. Per germline, CDR1 MDHEN and CDR2 SYDVKM. The length of the CDR3 is 15 residues.

CDR3: CASSHVRGAYEQYF. In DNA, the CDR3 is TGTGCCAGCAGCCACGTACGCGGCGCCTACGAGCAGTACTTC. The chain carries TRBV27 and TRBJ2-7; no firm D call. CDR3 length: 14 amino acids. Trimming cost V 6 bases and J 2 bases, with 14 bases left between them. Germline V lookup: CDR1 MNHEY, CDR2 SMNVEV (reference sequence).

V gene TRBV28 combines with J gene TRBJ1-5; tentatively, D is TRBD1 (5 bases). Trimming pared 6 bases from V and 0 bases from J, leaving 12 bases between. CDR1 and CDR2 (germline): MDHEN, SYDVKM. The CDR3 has 15 amino acids. The CDR3 here is CASSPGGYSNQPQHF. The DNA for the CDR3 is TGTGCCAGCAGCCCCGGGGGATATAGCAATCAGCCCCAGCATTTT.

CDR3 in DNA: TGTGCCAGCAGCCGAGGGACAGGGGACTCCTACAATGAGCAGTTCTTC. Translating it yields CASSRGTGDSYNEQFF. V is TRBV5-5 and J is TRBJ2-1, with 10 positions matching TRBD1. V lost 4 bases, J lost 0 bases, and 4 bases stayed unmatched. Germline lookup yields CDR1 SGHKS and CDR2 YYEKEE (reference sequence). This CDR3 has 16 residues.

This sequence joins TRBV24-1 and TRBJ2-5; 11 bases line up with TRBD2. The CDR3 sequence is 18 residues long. V was clipped by 3 bases and J by 7 bases; unmatched bases: 15. The germline V gene has CDR1 KGHDR and CDR2 SFDVKD. CDR3 sequence (DNA): TGTGCCACCAGTGATGGGCTAGCGGGAGGTCCCCCTCGTGGGACCCAGTACTTC. Translating it yields CATSDGLAGGPPRGTQYF.

J is TRBJ1-4 and V is TRBV6-4; 7 bases match TRBD1. The V gene's germline CDR1 is MRHNA and CDR2 SNTAGT. V lost 6 bases and J lost 6; bases outside the gene matches: 7. The length of the CDR3 is 14 residues. The CDR3 DNA reads TGTGCCAGCAGACCTCGGGACAGTTATGAAAAACTGTTTTTT. It codes for CASRPRDSYEKLFF.

CDR3 region: CASSFEGGSGELFF. CDR3 DNA sequence: TGTGCCAGCAGTTTCGAGGGGGGGAGCGGGGAGCTGTTTTTT. The chain links TRBV28 to TRBJ2-2; D is possibly TRBD2 (7 bases). With 3 bases removed from V and 7 bases from J, the gap between germline ends came to 12 bases. Germline CDR1 reads MDHEN; CDR2 reads SYDVKM. The CDR3 loop spans 14 amino acids.

The CDR3 region has the DNA TGTGCCAGCAGCGTAGTTTCAAACACCGGGGAGCTGTTTTTT. Protein sequence: CASSVVSNTGELFF. The V and J genes are TRBV9 and TRBJ2-2; no reliable D call. The V end was cut by 0 bases, the J end by 2 bases, with 5 bases between. CDR3 length: 14 amino acids. The germline V gene has CDR1 SGDLS and CDR2 YYNGEE.

This clone was seen a single time. The rearrangement uses TRBV27 and TRBJ1-6; D is unclear. The germline V gene has CDR1 MNHEY and CDR2 SMNVEV (reference sequence). The germline V and J ends were trimmed by 4 bases and 9 bases, with 19 bases remaining between them. The CDR3 runs to 16 residues. The CDR3 spells CASSSPGGRGASPLHF. CDR3 bases: TGTGCCAGCAGTTCCCCCGGCGGGCGTGGTGCTTCACCCCTCCACTTT.

The chain recombines TRBV4-1 with TRBJ1-5; D is unclear. The CDR3 extends over 16 amino acids. Germline-derived CDR1 and CDR2 are MGHRA and YSYEKL. Trimming stripped 4 bases from V and 0 bases from J, with 13 bases between. CDR3 amino acids: CASSLHPGGSNQPQHF. For the CDR3, the DNA is TGCGCCAGCAGCCTTCACCCGGGAGGTAGCAATCAGCCCCAGCATTTT.

This chain connects TRBV10-3 to TRBJ1-1; tentative D call: TRBD1 (5 bases). Germline CDR1 and CDR2: ENHRY and SYGVKD. The V end lost 4 bases, the J end lost 1 base, and 10 bases lay between the germline ends. CDR3 size: 14 residues. CDR3 protein: CAISGQRKNTEAFF. Written as DNA, the CDR3 is TGTGCCATCAGTGGACAGAGAAAGAACACTGAAGCTTTCTTT.

This clone was detected once. This chain joins TRBV27 and TRBJ1-1, with a tentative D call TRBD1 (6 bases). The V and J ends lost 5 bases and 4 bases respectively, with 14 bases between them. This CDR3 is 14 amino acids long. CDR1 and CDR2 (germline): MNHEY, SMNVEV (reference sequence). CDR3 DNA sequence: TGTGCCAGCAGTCCAAACAGGGCAGCCACTGAAGCTTTCTTT. As protein: CASSPNRAATEAFF.

V and J are TRBV5-1 and TRBJ2-5, with TRBD2 matching 9 bases. With V trimmed by 4 bases and J by 4 bases, 8 bases remained unmatched. Germline V gene sequence: CDR1 SGHRS, CDR2 YFSETQ. CDR3 length equals 15 residues. The CDR3, as DNA: TGCGCCAGCAGCACTGTAGCGGGAGTTGGAGAGACCCAGTACTTC. Amino acid sequence: CASSTVAGVGETQYF.

The rearrangement uses TRBV9 and TRBJ2-3, with 9 bases identical to TRBD1. Germline CDR1 is SGDLS and CDR2 is YYNGEE. V gave up 4 bases and J gave up 2 bases; unmatched junction bases: 8. The CDR3 extends over 16 amino acids. The CDR3 bases are TGTGCCAGCAGCATCCGGACAGGGGCCGTCACAGATACGCAGTATTTT. Translated: CASSIRTGAVTDTQYF. The full variable domain, rest sourced from reference TRBV9 and TRBJ2-3, is DSGVTQTPKHLITATGQRVTLRCSPRSGDLSVYWYQQSLDQGLQFLIQYYNGEERAKGNILERFSAQQFPDLHSELNLSSLELGDSALYFCASSIRTGAVTDTQYFGPGTRLTVL.